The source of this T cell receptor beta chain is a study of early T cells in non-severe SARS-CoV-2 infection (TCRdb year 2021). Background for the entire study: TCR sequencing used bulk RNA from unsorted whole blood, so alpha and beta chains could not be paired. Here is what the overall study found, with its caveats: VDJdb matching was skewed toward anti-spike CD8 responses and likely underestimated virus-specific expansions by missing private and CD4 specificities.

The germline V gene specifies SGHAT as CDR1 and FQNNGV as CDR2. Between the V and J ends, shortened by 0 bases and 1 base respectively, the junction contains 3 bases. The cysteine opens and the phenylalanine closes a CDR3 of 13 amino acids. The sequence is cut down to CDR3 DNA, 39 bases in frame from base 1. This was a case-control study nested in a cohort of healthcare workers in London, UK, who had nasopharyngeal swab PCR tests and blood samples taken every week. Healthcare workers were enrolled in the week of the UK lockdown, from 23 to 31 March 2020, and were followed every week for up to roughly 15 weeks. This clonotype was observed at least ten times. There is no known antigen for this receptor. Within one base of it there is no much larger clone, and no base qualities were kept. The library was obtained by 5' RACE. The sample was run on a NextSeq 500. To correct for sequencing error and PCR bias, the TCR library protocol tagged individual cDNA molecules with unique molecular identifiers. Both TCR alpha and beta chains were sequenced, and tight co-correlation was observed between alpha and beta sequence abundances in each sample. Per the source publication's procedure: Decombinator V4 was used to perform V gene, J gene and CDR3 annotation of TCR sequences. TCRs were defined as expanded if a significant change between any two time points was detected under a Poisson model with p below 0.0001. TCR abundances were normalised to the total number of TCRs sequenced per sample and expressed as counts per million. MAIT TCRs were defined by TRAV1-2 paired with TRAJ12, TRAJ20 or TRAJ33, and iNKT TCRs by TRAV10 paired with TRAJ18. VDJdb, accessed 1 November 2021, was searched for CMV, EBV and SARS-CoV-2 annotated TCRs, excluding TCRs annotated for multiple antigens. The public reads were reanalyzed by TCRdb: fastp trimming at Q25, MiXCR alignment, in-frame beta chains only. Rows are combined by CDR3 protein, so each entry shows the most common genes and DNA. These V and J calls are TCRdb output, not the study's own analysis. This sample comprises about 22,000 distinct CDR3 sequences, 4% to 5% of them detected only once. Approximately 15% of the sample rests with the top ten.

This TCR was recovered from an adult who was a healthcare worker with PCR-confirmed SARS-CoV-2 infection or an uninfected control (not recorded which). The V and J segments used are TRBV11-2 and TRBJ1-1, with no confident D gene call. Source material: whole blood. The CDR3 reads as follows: CASSLEENTEAFF. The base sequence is TGTGCCAGCAGCTTAGAAGAGAACACTGAAGCTTTCTTT.